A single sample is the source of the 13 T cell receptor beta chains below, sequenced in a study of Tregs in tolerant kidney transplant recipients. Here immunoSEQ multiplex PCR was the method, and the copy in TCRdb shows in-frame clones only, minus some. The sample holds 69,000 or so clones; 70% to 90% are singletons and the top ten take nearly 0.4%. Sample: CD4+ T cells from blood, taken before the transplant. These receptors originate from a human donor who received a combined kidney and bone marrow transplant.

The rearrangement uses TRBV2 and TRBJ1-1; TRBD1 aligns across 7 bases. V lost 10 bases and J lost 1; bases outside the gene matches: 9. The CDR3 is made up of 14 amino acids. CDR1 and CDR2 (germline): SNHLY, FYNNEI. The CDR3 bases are TGTGCCACCCAGTACGGGACAGCGAACACTGAAGCTTTCTTT. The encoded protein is CATQYGTANTEAFF.

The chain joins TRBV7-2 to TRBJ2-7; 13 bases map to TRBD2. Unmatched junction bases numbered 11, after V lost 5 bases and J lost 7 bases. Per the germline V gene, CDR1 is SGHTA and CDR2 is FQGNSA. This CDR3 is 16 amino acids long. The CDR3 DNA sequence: TGTGCCAGCAGCCGTCCACTAGCGGGAGGGCCTAGTGAGCAGTACTTC. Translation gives CASSRPLAGGPSEQYF.

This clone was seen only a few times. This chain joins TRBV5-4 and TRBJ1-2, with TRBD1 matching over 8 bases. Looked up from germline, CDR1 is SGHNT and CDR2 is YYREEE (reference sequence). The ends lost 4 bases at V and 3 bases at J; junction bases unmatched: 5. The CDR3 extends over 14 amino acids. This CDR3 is CASSPQGADYGYTF. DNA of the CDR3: TGTGCCAGCAGCCCTCAGGGGGCGGACTATGGCTACACCTTC.

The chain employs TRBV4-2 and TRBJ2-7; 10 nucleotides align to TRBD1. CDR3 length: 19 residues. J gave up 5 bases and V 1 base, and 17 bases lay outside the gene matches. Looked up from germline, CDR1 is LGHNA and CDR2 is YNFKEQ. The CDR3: CASSQARQGARFSPDEQYF. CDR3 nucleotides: TGTGCCAGCAGCCAAGCGCGACAGGGGGCGAGATTCAGTCCCGACGAGCAGTACTTC.

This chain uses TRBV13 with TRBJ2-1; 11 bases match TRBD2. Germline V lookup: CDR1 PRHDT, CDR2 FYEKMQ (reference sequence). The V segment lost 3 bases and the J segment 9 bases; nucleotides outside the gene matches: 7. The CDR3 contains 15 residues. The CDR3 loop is CASSFGLAGGGEQFF. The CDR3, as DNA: TGTGCCAGCAGCTTCGGGCTAGCGGGAGGCGGTGAGCAGTTCTTC. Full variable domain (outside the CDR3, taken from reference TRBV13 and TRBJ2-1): AAGVIQSPRHLIKEKRETATLKCYPIPRHDTVYWYQQGPGQDPQFLISFYEKMQSDKGSIPDRFSAQQFSDYHSELNMSSLELGDSALYFCASSFGLAGGGEQFFGPGTRLTVL.

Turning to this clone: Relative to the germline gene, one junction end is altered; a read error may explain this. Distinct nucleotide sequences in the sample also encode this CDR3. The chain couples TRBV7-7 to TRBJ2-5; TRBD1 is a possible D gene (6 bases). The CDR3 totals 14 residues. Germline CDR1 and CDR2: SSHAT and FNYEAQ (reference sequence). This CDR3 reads CASSLGTTQETQYF. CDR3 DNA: TGTGCTAGCAGCTTAGGGACAACCCAAGAGACCCAGTACTTC.

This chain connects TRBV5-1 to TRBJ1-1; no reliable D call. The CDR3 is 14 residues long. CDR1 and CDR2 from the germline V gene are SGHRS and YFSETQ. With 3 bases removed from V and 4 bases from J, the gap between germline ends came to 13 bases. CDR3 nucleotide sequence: TGCGCCAGCAGCTACTCCGAGGGTGGCACTGAAGCTTTCTTT. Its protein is CASSYSEGGTEAFF.

This chain's CDR3 is CASSGGQLINQPQHF. DNA of the CDR3: TGTGCCAGTAGTGGCGGACAGCTAATCAATCAGCCCCAGCATTTT. The chain joins TRBV19 to TRBJ1-5, with D perhaps TRBD1 (6 bases). Trimming left V 5 bases short and J 3 bases short, with 14 bases between. The CDR3 is made up of 15 amino acids. Germline values: CDR1 LNHDA, CDR2 SQIVND (reference sequence).

The CDR3 is CASSPGTGNTGELFF. The DNA of the CDR3 is TGCGCCAGCAGTCCCGGGACAGGGAACACCGGGGAGCTGTTTTTT. The rearrangement links TRBV10-1 to TRBJ2-2, with 8 bases fitting TRBD1. Looked up from germline, CDR1 is WNHNN and CDR2 is SYGVQD (reference sequence). The CDR3 is made up of 15 amino acids. With V trimmed by 5 bases and J by 1 base, 3 bases remained unmatched.

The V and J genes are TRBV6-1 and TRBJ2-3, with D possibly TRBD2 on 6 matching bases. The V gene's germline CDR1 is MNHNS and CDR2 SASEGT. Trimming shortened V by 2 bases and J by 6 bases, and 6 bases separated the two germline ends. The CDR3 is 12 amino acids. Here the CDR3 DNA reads TGTGCCAGCAGTGAACGGGGGGATACGCAGTATTTT. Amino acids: CASSERGDTQYF.

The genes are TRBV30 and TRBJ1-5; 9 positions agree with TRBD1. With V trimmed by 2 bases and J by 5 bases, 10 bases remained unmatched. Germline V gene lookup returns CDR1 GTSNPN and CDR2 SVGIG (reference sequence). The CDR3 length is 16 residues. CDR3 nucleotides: TGTGCCTGGAGTCCCTCGGGGACAGGGCTCGATCAGCCCCAGCATTTT. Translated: CAWSPSGTGLDQPQHF.

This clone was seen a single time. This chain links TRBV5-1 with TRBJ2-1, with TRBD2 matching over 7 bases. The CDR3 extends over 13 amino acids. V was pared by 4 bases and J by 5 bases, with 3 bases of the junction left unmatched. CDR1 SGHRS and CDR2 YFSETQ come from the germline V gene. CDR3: CASSRAGDNEQFF. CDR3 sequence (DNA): TGCGCCAGCAGCCGGGCGGGGGACAATGAGCAGTTCTTC.

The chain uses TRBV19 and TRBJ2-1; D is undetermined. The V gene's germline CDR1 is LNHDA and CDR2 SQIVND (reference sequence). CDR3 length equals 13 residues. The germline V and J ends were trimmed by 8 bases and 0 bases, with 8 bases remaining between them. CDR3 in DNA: TGTGCCAGTTCCCGAGGCTCCTACAATGAGCAGTTCTTC. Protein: CASSRGSYNEQFF.